The 28 T cell receptor beta chains listed next were all sequenced from one sample in a study of blood T cells in healthy people across ages. PCR was performed a second time for about 7 to 12 cycles using a sample-barcoded 5' primer and a J-beta primer mix. TCRdb itself ran the 5' RACE reads through MiXCR, one entry per CDR3 protein. The sample yields about 750,000 distinct CDR3 sequences, 53% seen once. Sequenced input: blood. These receptors were obtained from an elderly man in good health.

The chain uses TRBV25-1 and TRBJ2-2; TRBD1 matches 7 bases. V was pared by 4 bases and J by 1 base, with 9 bases of the junction left unmatched. This CDR3 spans 17 amino acids. Germline CDR1 is MGHDK and CDR2 is SYGVNS. The CDR3 protein is CASSAPPTGRNTGELFF. Here the CDR3 DNA reads TGTGCCAGCAGTGCTCCCCCGACAGGGAGGAACACCGGGGAGCTGTTTTTT.

The chain employs TRBV6-2 or TRBV6-3 and TRBJ2-1; 9 bases map to TRBD2. Trimming removed 6 bases from V and 2 bases from J; junction bases left unmatched: 5. This CDR3 spans 15 amino acids. The germline V gene has CDR1 MNHEY and CDR2 SVGEGT. DNA of the CDR3: TGTGCCAGCAGCTTAGCGGGAGTCCCCTACAATGAGCAGTTCTTC. This translates into CASSLAGVPYNEQFF.

This chain uses TRBV24-1 with TRBJ2-7, with TRBD2 matching over 12 bases. From germline, CDR1 is KGHDR and CDR2 SFDVKD. The CDR3 contains 13 residues. Germline trimming cut 7 bases from V and 7 bases from J; bases unmatched to any gene: 4. DNA for the CDR3: TGTGCCACCAGCCTAGCGGGAGGGGGTGAGCAGTACTTC. Amino acid sequence: CATSLAGGGEQYF.

The chain joins TRBV5-1 to TRBJ2-5; no clear D. Germline-derived CDR1 and CDR2 are SGHRS and YFSETQ. Trimming removed 4 bases from V and 5 bases from J, with 12 bases in between. The CDR3 runs to 13 residues. The CDR3 spells CASSPELRETQYF. CDR3 nucleotide sequence: TGCGCCAGCAGCCCCGAACTCCGGGAGACCCAGTACTTC.

The genes are TRBV6-5 and TRBJ2-5; TRBD1 matches at 8 bases. Matching the DNA end better, TRBJ2-7 makes the J call doubtful. Germline V gene lookup returns CDR1 MNHEY and CDR2 SVGAGI. The CDR3 spans 16 residues. CDR3 residues: CASSPSRGTGTYEQYF. The CDR3 bases are TGTGCCAGCAGTCCATCCCGAGGGACAGGTACCTACGAGCAGTACTTC.

V gene TRBV28 combines with J gene TRBJ2-7; D not certain. Looked up from germline, CDR1 is MDHEN and CDR2 is SYDVKM. V gave up 3 bases and J gave up 3 bases, with 6 bases separating them. The CDR3 sequence is 12 residues long. CDR3 sequence (DNA): TGTGCCAGCAGTTTCTCATTCTACGAGCAGTACTTC. Translated, it gives CASSFSFYEQYF.

This clonotype was counted only a few times. The V gene is TRBV11-2, the J gene TRBJ1-1, with D possibly matching TRBD1 (5 bases). The germline CDR1 and CDR2 sequences are SGHAT and FQNNGV. Trimming left V 5 bases short and J 6 bases short, with 13 bases between. The CDR3 runs to 13 residues. CDR3 sequence reads: CASSLAWGPEAFF. The CDR3 coding sequence is TGTGCCAGCAGCCTTGCCTGGGGACCTGAAGCTTTCTTT. Complete variable domain (other parts from reference TRBV11-2 and TRBJ1-1): EAGVAQSPRYKIIEKRQSVAFWCNPISGHATLYWYQQILGQGPKLLIQFQNNGVVDDSQLPKDRFSAERLKGVDSTLKIQPAKLEDSAVYLCASSLAWGPEAFFGQGTRLTVV.

The V call is TRBV25-1, the J call TRBJ2-4; 8 bases fit TRBD1. Gene TRBJ2-7 matches the end of the DNA better, so the J call may be wrong. The CDR3 covers 14 residues. The germline CDR1 and CDR2 sequences are MGHDK and SYGVNS. CDR3 bases: TGTGCCAGCAGTAAGACAGGGGTCACCTACGAGCAGTACTTC. Protein sequence: CASSKTGVTYEQYF.

V and J are TRBV7-2 and TRBJ2-1; D could derive from TRBD1 or TRBD2 (5 bases each). V lost 4 bases, J lost 10 bases, and 17 bases lay in between. CDR1 is SGHTA, CDR2 FQGNSA, per germline. This CDR3 is built from 14 residues. The CDR3 nucleotides are TGTGCCAGCAGCTACGGGGCGCCGAAAGGAGAGCAGTTCTTC. It specifies CASSYGAPKGEQFF.

The J gene is TRBJ2-5, the V gene TRBV29-1; possible D gene TRBD1, 6 bases. CDR1 and CDR2 from the germline V gene are SQVTM and ANQGSEA. This CDR3 region has 14 residues. The ends were cut back, 3 bases at V and 5 bases at J, with 16 bases in the middle. CDR3 DNA: TGCAGCGTTGACCCCAGGGGAGTGGGTGAGACCCAGTACTTC. It codes for CSVDPRGVGETQYF.

The rearrangement joins TRBV2 to TRBJ2-2; possible D gene TRBD1, 6 bases. V was trimmed by 2 bases and J by 4 bases, leaving 11 bases between them. The CDR3 is 15 residues long. The germline gives CDR1 SNHLY, CDR2 FYNNEI. CDR3 residues: CASSENRAATGELFF. As DNA, the CDR3 is TGTGCCAGCAGTGAAAACAGGGCGGCCACCGGGGAGCTGTTTTTT.

The chain combines TRBV10-3 with TRBJ1-2; 10 nucleotides match TRBD1. CDR1 is ENHRY, CDR2 SYGVKD, per germline. CDR3 size: 16 residues. V lost 8 bases and J lost 0; bases outside the gene matches: 9. The CDR3 region has the DNA TGTGCCATCGGAGAGGGACAGGGGCCTCCTAACTATGGCTACACCTTC. Protein sequence: CAIGEGQGPPNYGYTF.

In this sample, this clonotype turned up once. The chain links TRBV7-8 to TRBJ2-6; TRBD2 aligns across 12 bases. The germline gives CDR1 SGHVS, CDR2 FQNEAQ. The J segment lost 0 bases and the V segment lost 7 bases, leaving 13 bases of the junction unmatched. The CDR3 extends over 20 amino acids. Here the CDR3 DNA reads TGTGCCAGCACCTCGGAGAGTCTAGCGGGAGGGAGCTCTGGGGCCAACGTCCTGACTTTC. Translating it yields CASTSESLAGGSSGANVLTF. The full variable domain, rest sourced from reference TRBV7-8 and TRBJ2-6, is GAGVSQSPRYKVAKRGQDVALRCDPISGHVSLFWYQQALGQGPEFLTYFQNEAQLDKSGLPSDRFFAERPEGSVSTLKIQRTQQEDSAVYLCASTSESLAGGSSGANVLTFGAGSRLTVL.

This clonotype was seen more than once but under ten times. The chain carries TRBV20-1 and TRBJ1-2; 8 bases align to TRBD1. Germline V gene lookup returns CDR1 DFQATT and CDR2 SNEGSKA (reference sequence). With 6 bases clipped from V and 6 bases from J, the junction kept 6 bases outside the gene matches. This CDR3 is 12 amino acids long. CDR3 sequence: CSARQGRDGYTF. CDR3 sequence (DNA): TGCAGTGCGAGACAGGGGCGGGATGGCTACACCTTC.

V and J are TRBV11-2 and TRBJ1-4, with 8 nucleotides matching TRBD1. The CDR3 totals 15 residues. J was trimmed by 5 bases and V by 4 bases; bases with no gene match: 6. In germline, CDR1 is SGHAT, CDR2 FQNNGV. The DNA of the CDR3 is TGTGCCAGCAGCTCCCGACAGGGGATCAATGAAAAACTGTTTTTT. This codes for CASSSRQGINEKLFF. The full variable domain, completed using reference TRBV11-2 and TRBJ1-4, is EAGVAQSPRYKIIEKRQSVAFWCNPISGHATLYWYQQILGQGPKLLIQFQNNGVVDDSQLPKDRFSAERLKGVDSTLKIQPAKLEDSAVYLCASSSRQGINEKLFFGSGTQLSVL.

This clonotype was seen a few times. V usage is TRBV7-2 and J usage is TRBJ2-3, with 11 bases aligning to TRBD2. The CDR3 is made up of 16 amino acids. The ends lost 5 bases at V and 2 bases at J; junction bases unmatched: 6. Germline-derived CDR1 and CDR2 are SGHTA and FQGNSA. The CDR3 spells CASSLGLAGYTDTQYF. The CDR3 nucleotides read TGTGCCAGCAGCCTAGGACTAGCGGGTTACACAGATACGCAGTATTTT.

This clonotype occurred many times. The V and J genes are TRBV5-1 and TRBJ2-6; D might be TRBD1 (5 bases). CDR1 is SGHRS, CDR2 YFSETQ, per germline. The CDR3 is 15 amino acids. Between the trimmed V and J ends, which lost 0 bases and 1 base, there was a span of 5 bases. In DNA form, the CDR3 reads TGCGCCAGCAGCTTGGAGGGGTCTGGGGCCAACGTCCTGACTTTC. Translated, it gives CASSLEGSGANVLTF. Supplemented by reference TRBV5-1 and TRBJ2-6, the full variable domain reads KAGVTQTPRYLIKTRGQQVTLSCSPISGHRSVSWYQQTPGQGLQFLFEYFSETQRNKGNFPGRFSGRQFSNSRSEMNVSTLELGDSALYLCASSLEGSGANVLTFGAGSRLTVL.

This clonotype has only a few counts. V usage is TRBV10-3 and J usage is TRBJ2-2; a possible D gene is TRBD1 (5 bases). V was pared by 4 bases and J by 10 bases, with 13 bases between. The CDR3 contains 13 residues. From germline, CDR1 is ENHRY and CDR2 SYGVKD. The DNA of the CDR3 is TGTGCCATCAGTGTTTCAGGGTTTGAGGAGCTGTTTTTT. Its protein is CAISVSGFEELFF.

This chain connects TRBV6-6 to TRBJ2-7; D remains unclear. Germline CDR1 is MNHNY and CDR2 is SVGAGI (reference sequence). V was cut by 8 bases and J by 0 bases, with 17 bases left in between. The CDR3 contains 15 residues. The CDR3 reads CASGTRTPSSYEQYF. The CDR3 coding sequence is TGTGCCAGCGGAACGAGGACCCCGAGCTCCTACGAGCAGTACTTC.

V is TRBV28 and J is TRBJ2-3; D is unresolved. With 5 bases removed from V and 6 bases from J, the gap between germline ends came to 12 bases. CDR3 length equals 13 residues. CDR1 is MDHEN, CDR2 SYDVKM, per germline. The CDR3, as DNA: TGTGCCAGCAGTCTACCAAGTCGGGATACGCAGTATTTT. This gives the protein CASSLPSRDTQYF.

A single count supports this clonotype. The chain recombines TRBV5-5 with TRBJ2-3, with no clear D. Trimming took off 2 bases at V and 4 bases at J, with 11 bases between the two ends. The CDR3 sequence is 14 residues long. Germline V CDR1 and CDR2: SGHKS, YYEKEE (reference sequence). CDR3: CASSFSPGPDTQYF. CDR3 in DNA: TGTGCCAGCAGCTTTTCACCAGGTCCAGATACGCAGTATTTT.

This clonotype was observed a handful of times. The chain couples TRBV9 to TRBJ1-1; D remains ambiguous. The germline CDR1 and CDR2 sequences are SGDLS and YYNGEE. V lost 5 bases and J 5 bases, leaving 7 bases between the germline ends. This CDR3 has 11 amino acids. The chain's CDR3 is CASSPTTEAFF. The CDR3 region has the DNA TGTGCCAGCAGTCCGACGACTGAAGCTTTCTTT.

This clonotype was counted a few times. V gene TRBV5-1 combines with J gene TRBJ2-7; no clear D gene. The tail of the sequence fits TRBJ2-5 better, so the J call may be wrong. The CDR3 runs 13 residues. The germline CDR1 and CDR2 sequences are SGHRS and YFSETQ. Here the CDR3 DNA reads TGCGCCAGCAGCTTGAGATGGATGGAGACCCAGTACTTC. Translating it yields CASSLRWMETQYF.

This rearrangement joins TRBV6-1 to TRBJ2-1; 8 bases match TRBD1. Germline V gene lookup returns CDR1 MNHNS and CDR2 SASEGT. This CDR3 is built from 15 residues. After removal of 3 bases from V and 8 bases from J, the junction contained 9 bases not matched to a gene. CDR3 bases: TGTGCCAGCAGTGACTGGACAGGGAGAGGGGATGAGCAGTTCTTC. Translation gives CASSDWTGRGDEQFF.

This clonotype showed up just a few times. The gene calls are TRBV12-3 or TRBV12-4 and TRBJ1-1; unclear D gene. Deletions cut 7 bases from V and 11 bases from J, with 11 bases between. The CDR3 consists of 10 residues. In nucleotides, the CDR3 is TGTGCCAGCATCCAACGGGCGGCTTTCTTT. It codes for CASIQRAAFF.

V and J are TRBV2 and TRBJ2-7; D is uncertain. The germline CDR1 and CDR2 sequences are SNHLY and FYNNEI. This CDR3 has 14 amino acids. V was pared by 6 bases and J by 5 bases, with 17 bases between. The CDR3 loop reads CASRVTATVDEQYF. DNA for the CDR3: TGTGCCAGCAGGGTGACCGCCACCGTTGACGAGCAGTACTTC.

The chain is built from TRBV5-5 and TRBJ2-7; no definite D call. This CDR3 has 16 amino acids. CDR1 and CDR2 (germline): SGHKS, YYEKEE (reference sequence). V lost 2 bases, J lost 3 bases, and 18 bases lay in between. The CDR3 DNA reads TGTGCCAGCAGCTTACGTCAGGTTCAGACCAGCTACGAGCAGTACTTC. Translating it yields CASSLRQVQTSYEQYF.

This chain links TRBV5-1 with TRBJ2-1; the match to TRBD1 covers 8 bases. CDR3 length: 15 residues. V gave up 2 bases and J gave up 2 bases; unmatched junction bases: 3. In germline, CDR1 is SGHRS, CDR2 YFSETQ. The CDR3 region is CASSFGQGPYNEQFF. The CDR3, as DNA: TGCGCCAGCAGCTTCGGACAGGGCCCCTACAATGAGCAGTTCTTC.